There are a few counts of the clone carrying this T cell receptor beta chain. Its antigen is as yet unknown. How the authors handled the data: Differences in CDR3 between clinicopathological groups were drawn on to build a classifier intended to discriminate distant-metastatic papillary thyroid cancer patients. MiXCR was used by TCRdb to re-call the PCR reads. Here the V and J calls rest on TCRdb's processing, not on the authors' analysis. This table has 19,000 or so clones, approximately 32% appearing once. Trimming cost V 5 bases and J 3 bases, with 11 bases left between them. Germline values: CDR1 LNHDA, CDR2 SQIVND (reference sequence). The CDR3 runs 13 residues. These data belong to a study of metastatic and nonmetastatic thyroid tumors. Whole-study context: Samples came from malignant and benign thyroid patients, and repertoires were compared across blood and tumor or nodule tissue. The study, taken as a whole, reports: Benign nodules reportedly had significantly lower TCR beta diversity than malignant thyroid tumors in blood and tumor.

Thyroid surgery was performed in patients who had received no treatment beforehand. This clonotype was sampled from a female donor with papillary thyroid cancer or a benign thyroid nodule (not recorded which). Some clones in this sample may be carry-over from other donors' samples. The V and J genes are TRBV19 and TRBJ2-7; D possibly corresponds to TRBD1 (5 bases). What was sequenced was adjacent normal tissue. The CDR3, as DNA: TGTGCCAGTAGTTCACAGGCGCACTACGAGCAGTACTTC. Amino acids: CASSSQAHYEQYF.